This record looks at one T cell receptor (beta chain) sequence and its context. The source of the sample is a study of blood T cell repertoires in COVID-19. Study summary: Specimens from acute and convalescent COVID-19 originated in the United States, Italy and Spain. Sources were T cells, B-cell-depleted T cells, or PBMCs; the material itself was cDNA or gDNA.

Clinical history reported by participants formed the basis on which cohorts were assigned. Per the authors' pipeline: Reference gene primers were amplified, and this amplification served to estimate nucleated cell counts. This table comes from immunoSEQ multiplex PCR, and its TCRdb copy is limited to in-frame clones, with some not included. V and J calls and clone size come straight from that table; D and trimming were deduced from the DNA. The repertoire holds tens of thousands of clones, with roughly 80% as singletons. The sequenced sample consisted of PBMCs or T cells enriched from blood (not recorded which). The TCR sequence derives from a middle-aged woman with acute COVID-19.

CDR3 protein: CASSFRAGSGNYGYTF. CDR3 coding DNA: TGTGCCAGCAGCTTCCGGGCTGGGTCGGGGAACTATGGCTACACCTTC. V is TRBV14 and J is TRBJ1-2; D is undetermined. The CDR3 has 16 amino acids. Germline V gene lookup returns CDR1 SGHDN and CDR2 FVKESK. The V end was cut by 5 bases, the J end by 2 bases, with 18 bases between.